This paragraph covers one T cell receptor beta chain sequence. Its target is unknown. The data originate from a study of blood T cells in healthy people across ages. The study's findings and limits: The study lacked donor CMV status, which possibly confounded expanded clonotype changes.

This CDR3 comprises 13 residues. V lost 6 bases and J lost 0, with 9 bases in between. Combining a sample-barcoded 5' primer with a J-beta primer mix, a second PCR ran for 7 to 11 cycles. No fewer than 2.5 million CDR3-containing paired-end reads came from each sample. One entry per CDR3 protein results from TCRdb running MiXCR on the 5' RACE reads. The sample includes 710,000 or so distinct CDR3 sequences, roughly 32% seen only once; the top ten take 15% to 17%. The donors, aged 6 to 90, were healthy Caucasians from Russia. Total RNA was isolated from each sample in quantities of at least 5.5 micrograms.

The J gene is TRBJ2-7, the V gene TRBV12-3 or TRBV12-4; D remains unclear. The origin of this receptor is a woman of 80 years or more in good health. Sequencing used blood. CDR3 sequence reads: CASRLGYSYEQYF. The CDR3 DNA reads as TGTGCCAGCAGGCTAGGGTACTCCTACGAGCAGTACTTC.